These 10 T cell receptor beta chains originate from one sample sequenced in a study of blood T cell repertoires in COVID-19. Measured with immunoSEQ multiplex PCR; TCRdb has only the in-frame clones, and not every one. The sample records over 60,000 clones, 82% being singletons. Sequencing input: peripheral blood. These receptor sequences come from a human donor in a cohort sampled during active COVID-19.

This clone was observed a single time. The V and J genes are TRBV11-2 and TRBJ2-7; 9 nucleotides line up with TRBD1. The CDR3 contains 14 residues. The V segment lost 5 bases and the J segment 2 bases; nucleotides outside the gene matches: 4. Germline assignment: CDR1 SGHAT and CDR2 FQNNGV. CDR3: CASSPWDRAYEQYF. The CDR3 DNA reads as TGTGCCAGCAGCCCGTGGGACAGGGCCTACGAGCAGTACTTC.

This clone was observed a handful of times. The chain recombines TRBV3-1 (or the pseudogene TRBV3-2) with TRBJ1-2; D remains unclear. Germline lookup yields CDR1 LGHDT and CDR2 YNNKEL (reference sequence). This CDR3 region has 13 residues. V lost 0 bases to trimming and J lost 4 bases, with 6 bases between them. CDR3 bases: TGTGCCAGCAGCCAAGACAGGATCTATGGCTACACCTTC. Its protein product is CASSQDRIYGYTF.

The chain combines TRBV5-8 with TRBJ1-1, with D uncertain. Looked up from germline, CDR1 is SGHTS and CDR2 is YDEGEE. V lost 2 bases, J lost 1 base, and 3 bases lay in between. CDR3 length equals 12 residues. Here the CDR3 DNA reads TGTGCCAGCAGCTTCTCGAACACTGAAGCTTTCTTT. Amino acids: CASSFSNTEAFF.

V gene TRBV27 combines with J gene TRBJ2-7; 7 bases line up with TRBD1. V lost 4 bases, J lost 1 base, and 4 bases stayed unmatched. Germline V gene data show CDR1 as MNHEY and CDR2 as SMNVEV (reference sequence). The CDR3 length is 14 residues. The CDR3 nucleotides read TGTGCCAGCAGTTACAGGGGACCTTCCTACGAGCAGTACTTC. It encodes CASSYRGPSYEQYF.

V usage is TRBV7-2 and J usage is TRBJ1-1, with D uncertain. V was shortened by 1 base and J by 2 bases, with 5 bases between the two germline ends. The CDR3 totals 13 residues. Germline loops: CDR1 SGHTA, CDR2 FQGNSA. This chain's CDR3 is CASSLVQNTEAFF. The CDR3 coding sequence is TGTGCCAGCAGCTTAGTACAAAACACTGAAGCTTTCTTT.

The chain combines TRBV7-3 with TRBJ1-6; TRBD1 might be the D (6 bases). V lost 1 base and J lost 7, with 8 bases in between. In germline, CDR1 is SGHTA, CDR2 FQGTGA. The CDR3 contains 14 residues. DNA of the CDR3: TGTGCCAGCAGCTTAAGCCAGGGGAATTCACCCCTCCACTTT. Protein product: CASSLSQGNSPLHF.

V and J are TRBV19 and TRBJ2-3, with D perhaps TRBD2 (5 bases). V lost 3 bases and J 1 base, leaving 11 bases between the germline ends. CDR3 length: 15 residues. Germline-derived CDR1 and CDR2 are LNHDA and SQIVND (reference sequence). CDR3 DNA: TGTGCCAGTAGTATGGGAGACTGGCGCACAGATACGCAGTATTTT. Its translation: CASSMGDWRTDTQYF.

This clone was seen more than once but under ten times. V usage is TRBV11-2 and J usage is TRBJ2-5, with TRBD2 matching 9 bases. Trimming cost V 2 bases and J 2 bases; bases outside gene matches: 0. Germline V gene lookup returns CDR1 SGHAT and CDR2 FQNNGV. This CDR3 is 14 amino acids long. DNA for the CDR3: TGTGCCAGCAGCTTAAGCGGGGGGCAAGAGACCCAGTACTTC. It translates to CASSLSGGQETQYF.

This chain links TRBV5-1 with TRBJ2-1; TRBD2 aligns across 10 bases. V dropped 1 base and J dropped 4; count of bases not matched to a gene: 5. CDR1 and CDR2 (germline): SGHRS, YFSETQ. The CDR3 consists of 16 residues. CDR3 residues: CASSLPLAGDYNEQFF. The CDR3, as DNA: TGCGCCAGCAGCTTGCCTCTAGCGGGGGATTACAATGAGCAGTTCTTC.

The chain combines TRBV6-6 with TRBJ2-7, with TRBD1 matching 7 bases. The CDR3 has 16 residues. Germline trimming cut 6 bases from V and 2 bases from J; bases unmatched to any gene: 13. Germline V gene sequence: CDR1 MNHNY, CDR2 SVGAGI (reference sequence). The CDR3 loop reads CASSWGQTLITYEQYF. In DNA, the CDR3 is TGTGCCAGCAGCTGGGGACAGACTCTTATAACCTACGAGCAGTACTTC.